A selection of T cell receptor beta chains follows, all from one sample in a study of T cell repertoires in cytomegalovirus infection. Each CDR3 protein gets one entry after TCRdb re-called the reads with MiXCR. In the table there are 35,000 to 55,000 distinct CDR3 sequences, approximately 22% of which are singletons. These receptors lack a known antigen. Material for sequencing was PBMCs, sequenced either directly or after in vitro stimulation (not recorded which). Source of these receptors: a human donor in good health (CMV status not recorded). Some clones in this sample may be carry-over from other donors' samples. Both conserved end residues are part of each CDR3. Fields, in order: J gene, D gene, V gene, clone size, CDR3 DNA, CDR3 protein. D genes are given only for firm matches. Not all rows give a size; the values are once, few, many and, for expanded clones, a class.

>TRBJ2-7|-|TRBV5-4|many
TGTGCCAGCAGCTTGGACATTTCCTACGAGCAGTACTTC
CASSLDISYEQYF
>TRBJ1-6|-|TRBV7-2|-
TGTGCCAGCAGCGCTGGGGGCTCCTATAATTCACCCCTCCACTTT
CASSAGGSYNSPLHF
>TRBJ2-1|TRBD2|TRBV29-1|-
TGCAGCGTTGGGGGACTAGTTATCCCTGGCGGGCCCTACAATGAGCAGTTCTTC
CSVGGLVIPGGPYNEQFF
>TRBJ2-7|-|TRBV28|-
TGTGCCAGCAGACAGGGTGGGGGCTACGAGCAGTACTTC
CASRQGGGYEQYF
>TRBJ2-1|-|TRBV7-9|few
TGTGCCAGCAGCTTAGCGGGCGCTTACAATGAGCAGTTCTTC
CASSLAGAYNEQFF
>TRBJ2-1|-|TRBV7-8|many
TGTGCCAGCAGCTTAAGGGTAGCGGCCGCGCTACGGAGCTCCTACAATGAGCAGTTCTTC
CASSLRVAAALRSSYNEQFF
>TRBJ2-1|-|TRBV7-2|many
TGTGCCAGCAGCGCAGGGAGTAGCTCCTACAATGAGCAGTTCTTC
CASSAGSSSYNEQFF
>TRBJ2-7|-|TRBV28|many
TGTGCCAGCAGTTTAAGAGGGGGTCGGAACGAGCAGTACTTC
CASSLRGGRNEQYF
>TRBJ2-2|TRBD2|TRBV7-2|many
TGTGCCAGCAGCATCACAGCGGGAGGGCCTTTCGGGGAGCTGTTTTTT
CASSITAGGPFGELFF
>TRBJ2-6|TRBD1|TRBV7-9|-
TGTGCCAGCAGCACCGAGGACAGGGGGCATGGGGCCAACGTCCTGACTTTC
CASSTEDRGHGANVLTF
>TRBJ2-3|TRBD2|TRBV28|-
TGTGCCAGCAGTTCAGCGGGGACGGATGCAGATACGCAGTATTTT
CASSSAGTDADTQYF
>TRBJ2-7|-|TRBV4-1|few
TGCGCCAGCAGCCCCCGGGGGGCCGGGGACGAGCAGTACTTC
CASSPRGAGDEQYF
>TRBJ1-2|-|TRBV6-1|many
TGTGCCAGCACCACGGGGGGAGTCGGCTATGGCTACACCTTC
CASTTGGVGYGYTF
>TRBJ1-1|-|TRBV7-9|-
TGTGCCAGCAGCCCGACGGGACATCCGGGCTTGAACACTGAAGCTTTCTTT
CASSPTGHPGLNTEAFF
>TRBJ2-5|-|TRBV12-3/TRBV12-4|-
TGTGCCAGCAGCACCTCAGGTGGTGCCCAGTACTTC
CASSTSGGAQYF
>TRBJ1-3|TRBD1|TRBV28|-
TGTGCCAGCAGTTTCCCCCCGGGACAGGCCCTCTCTGGAAACACCATATATTTT
CASSFPPGQALSGNTIYF
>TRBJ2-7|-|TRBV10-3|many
TGTGCCATCAGTGAGTCGTCGACAAGCTCCTACGAGCAGTACTTC
CAISESSTSSYEQYF
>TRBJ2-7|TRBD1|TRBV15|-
TGTGCCACCAGCAGAGATCATGGGGACAGGGCTTTC
CATSRDHGDRAF
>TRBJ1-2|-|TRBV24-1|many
TGTGCCACCCGGGGGAATGAGGGAGGCTACACCTTC
CATRGNEGGYTF
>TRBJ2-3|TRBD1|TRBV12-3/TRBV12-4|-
TGTGCCAGCAGTCAGCAACACGGGACAGTTAGCACAGATACGCAGTATTTT
CASSQQHGTVSTDTQYF
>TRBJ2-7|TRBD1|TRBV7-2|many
TGTGCCAGCAGCTTAAGAGGGACAGGGTCGTACGAGCAGTACTTC
CASSLRGTGSYEQYF
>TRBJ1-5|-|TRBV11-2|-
TGTGCCAGCAGCTTATTCAGCACAGGCAGCAATCAGCCCCAGCATTTT
CASSLFSTGSNQPQHF
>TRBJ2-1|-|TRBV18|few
TGTGCCAGCTCACCACTTAGAAGTGGCAATGAGCAGTTCTTC
CASSPLRSGNEQFF
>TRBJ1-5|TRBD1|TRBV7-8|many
TGTGCCAGCAGCTTAGGGTCGACAGGGTTGAGCAATCAGCCCCAGCATTTT
CASSLGSTGLSNQPQHF
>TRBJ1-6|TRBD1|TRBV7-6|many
TGTGCCAGCAGCCCCTACGGACAGGGAGCCAATAATTCACCCCTCCACTTT
CASSPYGQGANNSPLHF
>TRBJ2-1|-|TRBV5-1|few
TGCGCCAGCACCGGGGCGGGGGCAGACTTTTACAATGAGCAGTTCTTC
CASTGAGADFYNEQFF
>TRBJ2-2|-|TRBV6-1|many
TGTGCCAGCACTCTGGTTCCCTTAGGCGGGGAGCTGTTTTTT
CASTLVPLGGELFF
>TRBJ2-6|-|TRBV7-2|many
TGTGCCAGCAGCCCCCTTGGCTCTGGGGCCAACGTCCTGACTTTC
CASSPLGSGANVLTF
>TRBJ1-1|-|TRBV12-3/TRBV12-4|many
TGTGCCAGCAGTCCACGACACTCCCCTCGGGGCACTGAAGCTTTCTTT
CASSPRHSPRGTEAFF
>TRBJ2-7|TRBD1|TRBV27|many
TGTGCCAGCAGTGTGGGACAGAGAGCCTACGAGCAGTACTTC
CASSVGQRAYEQYF
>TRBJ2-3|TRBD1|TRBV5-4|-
TGTGCCAGCAGTCGGGACAGGGCGGATACGCAGTATTTT
CASSRDRADTQYF
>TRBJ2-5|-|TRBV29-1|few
TGCAGCGTTGAGCCAGGGTCTCAAGAGACCCAGTACTTC
CSVEPGSQETQYF
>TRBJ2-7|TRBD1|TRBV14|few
TGTGCCAGCAGTCCGGACAGGGTGGAGCAGTACTTC
CASSPDRVEQYF
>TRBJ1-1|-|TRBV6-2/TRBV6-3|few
TGTGCCAGCGGCTCTAAGGAAAACACTGAAGCTTTCTTT
CASGSKENTEAFF
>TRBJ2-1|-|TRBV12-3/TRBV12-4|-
TGTGCCAGCCAACCCTCCTCAGGAGGTGAGCAGTTCTTC
CASQPSSGGEQFF
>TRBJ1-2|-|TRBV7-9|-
TGTGCCAGCAGCCCCGGACAGCAAAACTATGGCTACACCTTC
CASSPGQQNYGYTF
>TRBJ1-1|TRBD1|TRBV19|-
TGTGCCAGTAGAAGACAGGGGTCTGTCACTGAAGCTTTCTTT
CASRRQGSVTEAFF
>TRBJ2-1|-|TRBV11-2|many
TGTGCCAGCAGCTTAGATCTCGGGCAGAGTTTCAATGAGCAGTTCTTC
CASSLDLGQSFNEQFF
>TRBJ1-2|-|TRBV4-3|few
TGCGCCAGCAGCGAAGACTATACGTCGGGCTACACCTTC
CASSEDYTSGYTF
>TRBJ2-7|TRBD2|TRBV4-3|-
TGCGCCAGCAGCCCTAGAGCGGGAGGAGGCTACGAGCAGTACTTC
CASSPRAGGGYEQYF
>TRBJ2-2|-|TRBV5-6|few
TGTGCCAGCAGCCTACCGACGCTTGAGAACACCGGGGAGCTGTTTTTT
CASSLPTLENTGELFF
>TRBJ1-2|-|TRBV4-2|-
TGTGCCAGCAGCCAAGGGCCCGGGATTGGCTACACCTTC
CASSQGPGIGYTF
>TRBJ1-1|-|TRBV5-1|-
TGCGCCAGCAGCCGGGGGACCCTCGGCTTAGAAGCTTTCTTT
CASSRGTLGLEAFF
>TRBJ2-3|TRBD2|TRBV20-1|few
TGCAGTGCTAGAGATCCAAGGCGGGGGGATACGCAGTATTTT
CSARDPRRGDTQYF
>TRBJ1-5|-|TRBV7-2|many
TGTGCCAGCAGCTTAGCCCTAGGTCAGCCCCAGCATTTT
CASSLALGQPQHF
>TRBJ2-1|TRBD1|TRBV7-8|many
TGTGCCAGCAGCTCAGACAGGGTATACAATGAGCAGTTCTTC
CASSSDRVYNEQFF
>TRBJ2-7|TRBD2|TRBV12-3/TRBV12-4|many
TGTGCCAGCAGCCCTGCCGGGACTAGCGGGTACGAGCAGTACTTC
CASSPAGTSGYEQYF
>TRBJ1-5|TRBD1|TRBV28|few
TGTGCCAGCAGTTCGGACAGGTTGATACTGAGCAATCAGCCCCAGCATTTT
CASSSDRLILSNQPQHF
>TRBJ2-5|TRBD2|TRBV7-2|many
TGTGCCAGCAGCCCTTCCCATGGCGGGGGGGTACCCTACTTC
CASSPSHGGGVPYF